This paragraph reports one T cell receptor beta chain. Study processing details: Amplification of reference gene primers was used by the study to estimate nucleated cell counts. TCRdb's copy holds only in-frame clones and misses some; the assay was immunoSEQ multiplex PCR. The DNA gave D and trimming, while V, J and clone size come from that table. The data contain over 150,000 clones, approximately 86% of them singletons. These data originate in a study of blood T cell repertoires in COVID-19. The CDR3 is made up of 15 amino acids. Germline V gene sequence: CDR1 MNHEY, CDR2 SMNVEV (reference sequence). The J segment lost 4 bases and the V segment lost 3 bases, leaving 5 bases of the junction unmatched. Two negative PCRs, clearance, or symptom resolution characterized the recovered Cohort 3 donors.

This sequence was found in a woman in her thirties who had recovered from COVID-19. This chain links TRBV27 with TRBJ2-1, with 8 bases identical to TRBD1. The sequenced material came from PBMCs or T cells enriched from blood (not recorded which). The chain's CDR3 is CASSFGTGRYNEQFF. The CDR3 DNA is TGTGCCAGCAGTTTTGGGACAGGTCGGTACAATGAGCAGTTCTTC.